This T cell receptor beta chain came from a study of Ad26.COV2.S vaccination and SARS-CoV-2 variants. Whole-study context: Of the COV1001 trial arms, the Ad26.COV2.S arm included the donor.

Treatment here: 19 received Ad26.COV2.S at low or high dose, single or two shots; about 5 received placebo; per-sample allocation not given. Sample collection was performed on day 63 after the first vaccine or placebo injection. The CDR3 runs to 13 residues. Germline CDR1 and CDR2: MNHNY and SVGAGI (reference sequence). Trimming removed 2 bases at V and 8 bases at J, with 12 bases between. This table comes from immunoSEQ multiplex PCR, and its TCRdb copy is limited to in-frame clones, with some not included. This table has about 430,000 clones, 90% appearing once. V gene TRBV6-6 combines with J gene TRBJ1-1; D call uncertain. The origin of this receptor is a person between 18 and 65 years old who received the Ad26.COV2.S COVID-19 vaccine or a placebo. The specimen was peripheral blood, collected in a trial of Ad26.COV2.S vaccine versus placebo. This chain's CDR3 is CASSYTRGGEAFF. CDR3 coding DNA: TGTGCCAGCAGTTACACCCGGGGAGGGGAAGCTTTCTTT.